These 30 T cell receptor beta chains came from one sample sequenced in a study of cytomegalovirus exposure and HLA in healthy donors. The study ran its PCR with 60 Vbeta and 13 Jbeta primers. The assay was immunoSEQ multiplex PCR, and TCRdb's table has in-frame clones only and misses some. The sample shows about 200,000 clones, about an eighth of them seen only once. Sequenced sample: PBMCs. The receptors shown here come from a man aged 45-65 years in good health and CMV-seropositive.

This clone has just a few counts. This chain links TRBV10-2 with TRBJ2-2; D not resolved. Germline-derived CDR1 and CDR2 are WSHSY and SAAADI. V was trimmed by 6 bases and J by 4 bases, leaving 9 bases between them. The CDR3 has 13 amino acids. The CDR3 sequence: CASRPTATGELFF. The CDR3, as DNA: TGCGCCAGCAGACCTACAGCCACCGGGGAGCTGTTTTTT.

There are a few counts of this clone. The rearrangement uses TRBV13 and TRBJ2-5; 7 bases align to TRBD2. The CDR3 extends over 15 amino acids. V lost 5 bases and J lost 5; bases outside the gene matches: 11. Germline assignment: CDR1 PRHDT and CDR2 FYEKMQ (reference sequence). CDR3 bases: TGTGCCAGCAGCCCGCTGCGGGGGTCCGGGGAGACCCAGTACTTC. Translation: CASSPLRGSGETQYF.

The chain employs TRBV7-9 and TRBJ1-6; D may be TRBD1 (5 bases). V was trimmed by 5 bases and J by 10 bases, leaving 15 bases between them. This CDR3 is built from 14 residues. CDR1 is SEHNR, CDR2 FQNEAQ, per germline (reference sequence). CDR3 sequence (DNA): TGTGCCAGCAGCCTCGGGGAGGGGTACTCACCCCTCCACTTT. Translating gives CASSLGEGYSPLHF. Full variable domain (rest looked up from reference TRBV7-9 and TRBJ1-6): DTGVSQNPRHKITKRGQNVTFRCDPISEHNRLYWYRQTLGQGPEFLTYFQNEAQLEKSRLLSDRFSAERPKGSFSTLEIQRTEQGDSAMYLCASSLGEGYSPLHFGNGTRLTVT.

In this sample, this clone turned up a few times. The V call is TRBV9, the J call TRBJ2-3; 9 nucleotides match TRBD1. This CDR3 is built from 15 residues. Germline CDR1 and CDR2: SGDLS and YYNGEE. The junction had 5 bases not matched to a gene; V was cut back by 3 bases and J by 3 bases. Here the CDR3 DNA reads TGTGCCAGCAGCGGCCGGGACAGGGTTACAGATACGCAGTATTTT. Translation gives CASSGRDRVTDTQYF.

This clone has only a few counts. The V and J genes are TRBV19 and TRBJ1-1; 7 bases are shared with TRBD1. With 5 bases clipped from V and 4 bases from J, the junction kept 16 bases outside the gene matches. Germline V gene data show CDR1 as LNHDA and CDR2 as SQIVND (reference sequence). CDR3 length equals 17 residues. CDR3 DNA: TGTGCCAGTAGTGTGGCAATTCCAGGGGGTCGAGGCACTGAAGCTTTCTTT. It encodes CASSVAIPGGRGTEAFF.

This clone was seen a handful of times. The chain links TRBV5-4 to TRBJ1-1; D is unclear. The germline V gene has CDR1 SGHNT and CDR2 YYREEE (reference sequence). The CDR3 extends over 14 amino acids. Trimming took 1 base from V and 5 from J, leaving 12 bases between them. The CDR3 sequence is CASSLRRDRTEAFF. The CDR3 nucleotides are TGTGCCAGCAGCTTGCGGAGGGATAGAACTGAAGCTTTCTTT.

The chain recombines TRBV5-1 with TRBJ2-5; a weak D match, TRBD2 (6 bases). The germline V and J ends were trimmed by 0 bases and 4 bases, with 16 bases remaining between them. CDR1 SGHRS and CDR2 YFSETQ come from the germline V gene. This CDR3 comprises 16 residues. CDR3 sequence (DNA): TGCGCCAGCAGCTTGGCGGATACTAGCTTCTCAGAGACCCAGTACTTC. The encoded protein is CASSLADTSFSETQYF.

The rearrangement links TRBV28 to TRBJ2-3; 12 bases are shared with TRBD2. The CDR3 contains 17 residues. Germline V gene data show CDR1 as MDHEN and CDR2 as SYDVKM. Germline trimming cut 3 bases from V and 0 bases from J; bases unmatched to any gene: 4. The CDR3 reads CASSLGLAGVSTDTQYF. The DNA for the CDR3 is TGTGCCAGCAGTTTGGGACTAGCGGGTGTAAGCACAGATACGCAGTATTTT.

V usage is TRBV7-8 and J usage is TRBJ2-7; 10 bases align to TRBD1. V was pared by 5 bases and J by 5 bases, with 12 bases of the junction left unmatched. CDR3 length: 16 residues. Germline V lookup: CDR1 SGHVS, CDR2 FQNEAQ. CDR3 sequence (DNA): TGTGCCAGCAGCCCCATATCCGGGACAGGGGTGGACGAGCAGTACTTC. As protein: CASSPISGTGVDEQYF.

This chain connects TRBV7-6 to TRBJ2-3, with 12 bases fitting TRBD2. Germline CDR1 and CDR2: SGHVS and FNYEAQ. V was clipped by 2 bases and J by 3 bases; unmatched bases: 3. The CDR3 is 16 amino acids. The CDR3: CASSLLAGGRTDTQYF. CDR3 in DNA: TGTGCCAGCAGCTTACTAGCGGGGGGGCGGACAGATACGCAGTATTTT.

This clone was picked up a small number of times. The chain has TRBV10-2 and TRBJ2-3; 10 bases match TRBD1. V lost 6 bases, J lost 5 bases, and 5 bases stayed unmatched. Germline CDR1 and CDR2: WSHSY and SAAADI. CDR3 size: 14 residues. This CDR3 is CASRDRGQGDTQYF. CDR3 sequence (DNA): TGCGCCAGCAGAGACAGGGGGCAAGGAGATACGCAGTATTTT.

The chain joins TRBV5-6 to TRBJ2-7; TRBD2 agrees at 10 bases. The CDR3 has 16 amino acids. CDR1 and CDR2 from the germline V gene are SGHDT and YYEEEE. With 3 bases clipped from V and 4 bases from J, the junction kept 10 bases outside the gene matches. The CDR3 DNA reads as TGTGCCAGCAGCTCGCCAGTTCAAGCGGGGGGGTACGAGCAGTACTTC. Amino acid sequence: CASSSPVQAGGYEQYF.

The chain joins TRBV7-9 to TRBJ2-5; 7 bases map to TRBD2. There are 16 residues in the CDR3. J was trimmed by 2 bases and V by 1 base; bases with no gene match: 7. Looked up from germline, CDR1 is SEHNR and CDR2 is FQNEAQ (reference sequence). In DNA form, the CDR3 reads TGTGCCAGCAGCTTAGGGTCGGGACTAAGGCAAGAGACCCAGTACTTC. Translating it yields CASSLGSGLRQETQYF. The variable domain in full, with the rest retrieved from reference TRBV7-9 and TRBJ2-5, is DTGVSQNPRHKITKRGQNVTFRCDPISEHNRLYWYRQTLGQGPEFLTYFQNEAQLEKSRLLSDRFSAERPKGSFSTLEIQRTEQGDSAMYLCASSLGSGLRQETQYFGPGTRLLVL.

This clone showed up just a few times. The V gene is TRBV18, the J gene TRBJ2-3, with TRBD2 identical over 9 bases. V lost 3 bases and J lost 4; bases outside the gene matches: 8. The V gene's germline CDR1 is KGHSH and CDR2 LQKENI. This CDR3 contains 16 residues. The CDR3 DNA sequence: TGTGCCAGCTCACCTCTAGCGGGGAGAGGGTCAGATACGCAGTATTTT. Translation: CASSPLAGRGSDTQYF.

A few counts support this clone. The chain is built from TRBV30 and TRBJ1-5; D is perhaps TRBD1 (6 bases). Germline V gene sequence: CDR1 GTSNPN, CDR2 SVGIG (reference sequence). Trimming pared 2 bases from V and 0 bases from J, leaving 8 bases between. The CDR3 is made up of 14 amino acids. This chain's CDR3 is CAWSRTASNQPQHF. DNA of the CDR3: TGTGCCTGGAGTCGGACAGCTAGCAATCAGCCCCAGCATTTT.

The chain carries TRBV18 and TRBJ2-7; 7 nucleotides align to TRBD2. J was trimmed by 2 bases and V by 1 base; bases with no gene match: 2. Germline assignment: CDR1 KGHSH and CDR2 LQKENI. CDR3 length: 14 amino acids. Here the CDR3 reads CASSPLGGPYEQYF. The DNA for the CDR3 is TGTGCCAGCTCACCACTGGGAGGGCCCTACGAGCAGTACTTC.

In this sample, this clone turned up a few times. The CDR3 loop is CASSPLQGVQETQYF. DNA of the CDR3: TGTGCCAGCTCACCACTGCAGGGGGTCCAAGAGACCCAGTACTTC. This rearrangement joins TRBV18 to TRBJ2-5, with 7 bases aligning to TRBD1. The CDR3 spans 15 residues. The J segment lost 1 base and the V segment lost 1 base, leaving 3 bases of the junction unmatched. Germline V gives CDR1 KGHSH, CDR2 LQKENI.

V usage is TRBV27 and J usage is TRBJ2-7, with 9 bases matching TRBD1. This CDR3 comprises 14 residues. Germline-derived CDR1 and CDR2 are MNHEY and SMNVEV (reference sequence). The trim removed 5 bases at V and 4 bases at J, leaving 6 bases unmatched. The CDR3 sequence: CASSHRGREYEQYF. For the CDR3, the DNA is TGTGCCAGCAGTCACAGGGGGCGCGAGTACGAGCAGTACTTC.

This clone was observed a few times. The gene calls are TRBV29-1 and TRBJ2-7; 7 bases fit TRBD1. The germline CDR1 and CDR2 sequences are SQVTM and ANQGSEA. The CDR3 has 12 residues. V dropped 6 bases and J dropped 6; count of bases not matched to a gene: 8. CDR3 coding DNA: TGCAGCGTCCGAACAGGGGAACTCGAGCAGTACGTC. It translates to CSVRTGELEQYV.

This clone was picked up a small number of times. The chain uses TRBV9 and TRBJ2-3; TRBD2 agrees at 8 bases. CDR1 and CDR2 from the germline V gene are SGDLS and YYNGEE. CDR3 length: 17 residues. Trimming took 2 bases from V and 0 from J; bases not matched to a gene: 8. CDR3 DNA sequence: TGTGCCAGCAGCGTGGGACTAGACCATCCTAGCACAGATACGCAGTATTTT. Translating gives CASSVGLDHPSTDTQYF.

This clone was counted a few times. A read error may account for a junction end that differs from germline. The J gene is TRBJ1-2, the V gene TRBV4-3; D gene unclear. The CDR3 has 14 amino acids. The germline CDR1 and CDR2 sequences are LGHNA and YSLEER. This CDR3 is CASSQTRGRQGSTF. The CDR3, as DNA: TGCGCCAGCAGCCAAACCCGTGGGAGACAAGGCTCCACCTTC.

Only a few counts were recorded for this clone. The J gene is TRBJ1-4, the V gene TRBV5-1, with 8 bases aligning to TRBD1. Germline CDR1 is SGHRS and CDR2 is YFSETQ. The CDR3 covers 15 residues. J was trimmed by 4 bases and V by 5 bases; bases with no gene match: 7. CDR3 in DNA: TGCGCCAGCAGATATGGGACAGGATTTAATGAAAAACTGTTTTTT. Amino acid sequence: CASRYGTGFNEKLFF.

V is TRBV7-6 and J is TRBJ2-7; 7 positions agree with TRBD1. This CDR3 spans 15 amino acids. Trimming cost V 2 bases and J 2 bases; bases outside gene matches: 6. Germline lookup yields CDR1 SGHVS and CDR2 FNYEAQ. The CDR3 DNA reads TGTGCCAGCAGCTTATTGCTAGGGGGCCCCTACGAGCAGTACGTC. Translating gives CASSLLLGGPYEQYV.

The CDR3 DNA follows: TGTGCCAGCAGACTCGACAGGGACACTGAAGCTTTCTTT. Residues: CASRLDRDTEAFF. The J gene is TRBJ1-1, the V gene TRBV6-6, with TRBD1 matching over 7 bases. This CDR3 is 13 amino acids long. Germline-derived CDR1 and CDR2 are MNHNY and SVGAGI (reference sequence). J gave up 3 bases and V 6 bases, and 4 bases lay outside the gene matches.

The V and J genes are TRBV30 and TRBJ1-5, with 11 bases matching TRBD1. The CDR3 is 13 residues long. Germline assignment: CDR1 GTSNPN and CDR2 SVGIG (reference sequence). With V trimmed by 8 bases and J by 5 bases, 5 bases remained unmatched. CDR3: CAGDRGGDQPQHF. Written as DNA, the CDR3 is TGTGCCGGGGACAGGGGGGGAGATCAGCCCCAGCATTTT.

The CDR3 nucleotides are TGTGCCAGCAGTATCCCGGGACAGGGTGTCTACACCTTC. This sequence encodes CASSIPGQGVYTF. V gene TRBV28 combines with J gene TRBJ1-2; 9 nucleotides match TRBD1. The CDR3 length is 13 residues. The J segment lost 10 bases and the V segment lost 5 bases, leaving 8 bases of the junction unmatched. Germline V gene data show CDR1 as MDHEN and CDR2 as SYDVKM.

As regards this clone: The germline gene is not matched at one end of the junction; a read error may be the cause. This rearrangement joins TRBV6-1 to TRBJ2-2; 10 bases are shared with TRBD2. CDR3 length: 17 residues. Germline CDR1 is MNHNS and CDR2 is SASEGT. CDR3 loop: CASSKAGTSVNTGELFF. The CDR3 nucleotides read TGTGCCAGCAGTAAAGCCGGGACTAGCGTCAACACCGGGGAGCTGTTTTTT.

The rearrangement uses TRBV4-3 and TRBJ1-2, with 7 bases aligning to TRBD1. The CDR3 spans 14 residues. Germline values: CDR1 LGHNA, CDR2 YSLEER. V lost 3 bases, J lost 8 bases, and 9 bases stayed unmatched. CDR3 DNA sequence: TGCGCCAGCAGCCACGGAGGGGGCGCGGAAGGCTACACCTTC. Amino acids: CASSHGGGAEGYTF.

CDR3 in amino acids: CASSRGRGEKLFF. The CDR3 nucleotides read TGTGCCAGCTCCAGGGGGCGGGGTGAAAAACTGTTTTTT. The chain couples TRBV2 to TRBJ1-4; 8 nucleotides align to TRBD1. The junction had 6 bases not matched to a gene; V was cut back by 8 bases and J by 7 bases. Per germline, CDR1 SNHLY and CDR2 FYNNEI. The CDR3 spans 13 residues.

This clone occurred a few times. The chain uses TRBV6-1 and TRBJ2-2; no clear D. Germline V lookup: CDR1 MNHNS, CDR2 SASEGT. V gave up 5 bases and J gave up 7 bases, with 17 bases separating them. The CDR3 consists of 15 residues. Here the CDR3 reads CASSPGPYPGGELFF. DNA of the CDR3: TGTGCCAGCAGTCCAGGTCCCTACCCCGGCGGGGAGCTGTTTTTT.